The 20 T cell receptor beta chains below all came from one sample that was sequenced in a study of blood T cell repertoires in COVID-19. The method was immunoSEQ multiplex PCR; TCRdb's version includes in-frame clones alone and lacks a portion of them. This sample has approximately 35,000 clones, with approximately 87% found just once. Sequencing was carried out using peripheral blood. The receptor source for this set is a human donor in a cohort sampled during active COVID-19.

This chain connects TRBV12-5 to TRBJ1-5; 7 bases line up with TRBD1. CDR3 size: 17 residues. J was trimmed by 3 bases and V by 0 bases; bases with no gene match: 8. Germline CDR1 reads LGHNT; CDR2 reads FRNRAP. The DNA of the CDR3 is TGTGCTAGTGGTTTGGTCACCGGGACAGATTACAATCAGCCCCAGCATTTT. Translating it yields CASGLVTGTDYNQPQHF.

V and J are TRBV28 and TRBJ1-6; D gene unclear. The CDR3 spans 12 residues. Trimming shortened V by 5 bases and J by 8 bases, and 7 bases separated the two germline ends. Germline V gene data show CDR1 as MDHEN and CDR2 as SYDVKM. CDR3 loop: CASSPHYSPLHF. CDR3 sequence (DNA): TGTGCCAGCAGTCCCCATTATTCACCCCTCCACTTT.

V is TRBV9 and J is TRBJ2-5, with a possible D match to TRBD2 (5 bases). Germline-derived CDR1 and CDR2 are SGDLS and YYNGEE. The V gene lost 4 bases and the J gene lost 0 bases, with 10 bases spanning the gap. CDR3 length equals 14 residues. The CDR3: CASSPSGDQETQYF. Written as DNA, the CDR3 is TGTGCCAGCAGCCCCTCCGGGGACCAAGAGACCCAGTACTTC.

V usage is TRBV7-2 and J usage is TRBJ2-5; 7 nucleotides line up with TRBD1. CDR3 size: 14 residues. J was trimmed by 6 bases and V by 0 bases; bases with no gene match: 4. The V gene's germline CDR1 is SGHTA and CDR2 FQGNSA. The CDR3 reads CASSLATGTKTQYF. As DNA, the CDR3 is TGTGCCAGCAGCTTAGCGACAGGGACCAAGACCCAGTACTTC.

This chain joins TRBV10-3 and TRBJ1-2, with D uncertain. The CDR3 consists of 13 residues. Trimming shortened V by 3 bases and J by 4 bases, and 9 bases separated the two germline ends. The germline V gene has CDR1 ENHRY and CDR2 SYGVKD. Here the CDR3 DNA reads TGTGCCATCAGTGATGGACGGGGCTATGGCTACACCTTC. Translated: CAISDGRGYGYTF.

This clone was observed a single time. V usage is TRBV3-1 (or the pseudogene TRBV3-2) and J usage is TRBJ2-7; 10 bases agree with TRBD1. This CDR3 is built from 15 residues. After removal of 3 bases from V and 6 bases from J, the junction contained 8 bases not matched to a gene. CDR1 LGHDT and CDR2 YNNKEL come from the germline V gene (reference sequence). This chain's CDR3 is CASSHSGTGDSEQYF. CDR3 in DNA: TGTGCCAGCAGCCATTCCGGGACAGGGGACTCCGAGCAGTACTTC.

The V gene is TRBV29-1, the J gene TRBJ1-2; tentatively, D is TRBD1 (6 bases). The CDR3 sequence is 13 residues long. V lost 7 bases to trimming and J lost 6 bases, with 18 bases between them. Germline CDR1 reads SQVTM; CDR2 reads ANQGSEA. Here the CDR3 DNA reads TGCAGCGCCCAAGCCGTGACAGGAGATGGCTACACCTTC. This encodes CSAQAVTGDGYTF.

The rearrangement joins TRBV12-3 or TRBV12-4 to TRBJ1-2; D unresolved. The V and J ends lost 2 bases and 8 bases respectively, with 6 bases between them. The CDR3 has 11 residues. The CDR3 nucleotides read TGTGCCAGCAGTTTACGAGGGGGCTACACCTTC. Amino acids: CASSLRGGYTF.

This chain connects TRBV28 to TRBJ1-3, with unresolved D. Germline V gene data show CDR1 as MDHEN and CDR2 as SYDVKM. V dropped 3 bases and J dropped 0 bases, with 9 bases sitting between them. The CDR3 is 15 residues long. CDR3 loop: CASSFGQNSGNTIYF. CDR3 DNA: TGTGCCAGCAGTTTTGGGCAGAACTCTGGAAACACCATATATTTT.

This clone showed up just a few times. The chain joins TRBV7-6 to TRBJ2-2; a possible D gene is TRBD1 (6 bases). The CDR3 consists of 13 residues. The ends were cut back, 8 bases at V and 2 bases at J, with 9 bases in the middle. Germline-derived CDR1 and CDR2 are SGHVS and FNYEAQ. The CDR3 spells CASGQTNTGELFF. CDR3 DNA: TGTGCCAGCGGACAGACTAACACCGGGGAGCTGTTTTTT.

This chain links TRBV24-1 with TRBJ2-2; 9 positions match TRBD1. This CDR3 contains 16 residues. After removal of 3 bases from V and 4 bases from J, the junction contained 5 bases not matched to a gene. Germline V gene data show CDR1 as KGHDR and CDR2 as SFDVKD. In DNA form, the CDR3 reads TGTGCCACCAGTGATCCCCGACAGGGGGGCACCGGGGAGCTGTTTTTT. Translation gives CATSDPRQGGTGELFF.

The chain couples TRBV7-2 to TRBJ1-1; D is possibly TRBD1 (5 bases). The CDR3 totals 13 residues. Trimming cost V 6 bases and J 5 bases, with 13 bases left between them. Per germline, CDR1 SGHTA and CDR2 FQGNSA. This CDR3 is CASRLAGGTEAFF. The CDR3 bases are TGTGCCAGCAGACTTGCGGGGGGGACTGAAGCTTTCTTT.

The V call is TRBV2, the J call TRBJ2-6, with D tentatively TRBD1 (6 bases). This CDR3 comprises 15 residues. The V end was cut by 9 bases, the J end by 3 bases, with 15 bases between. The germline V gene encodes CDR1 SNHLY and CDR2 FYNNEI. The DNA for the CDR3 is TGTGCCAGTTCGGCCACAGGGAGTGGGGCCAACGTCCTGACTTTC. Translated, it gives CASSATGSGANVLTF. The full variable domain, rest sourced from reference TRBV2 and TRBJ2-6, is EPEVTQTPSHQVTQMGQEVILRCVPISNHLYFYWYRQILGQKVEFLVSFYNNEISEKSEIFDDQFSVERPDGSNFTLKIRSTKLEDSAMYFCASSATGSGANVLTFGAGSRLTVL.

The chain couples TRBV28 to TRBJ2-2; D is possibly TRBD1 (6 bases). V was cut by 6 bases and J by 4 bases, with 6 bases left in between. The germline CDR1 and CDR2 sequences are MDHEN and SYDVKM. The CDR3 length is 12 residues. CDR3 sequence reads: CASRQGTGELFF. DNA of the CDR3: TGTGCCAGCAGACAGGGCACCGGGGAGCTGTTTTTT.

The chain links TRBV5-6 to TRBJ1-5; D not resolved. The CDR3 totals 15 residues. V dropped 5 bases and J dropped 0 bases, with 12 bases sitting between them. CDR1 and CDR2 from the germline V gene are SGHDT and YYEEEE. In nucleotides, the CDR3 is TGTGCCAGCAGTTCAAGGCCGGGTAGCAATCAGCCCCAGCATTTT. Its protein is CASSSRPGSNQPQHF.

This clone is a singleton in its sample. This chain's CDR3 is CASSSNRGLQGELFF. The CDR3 nucleotides are TGTGCCAGCAGTTCGAACAGGGGGCTCCAAGGGGAGCTGTTTTTT. The chain couples TRBV7-2 to TRBJ2-2; TRBD1 aligns across 9 bases. Germline V gene lookup returns CDR1 SGHTA and CDR2 FQGNSA. The junction had 10 bases not matched to a gene; V was cut back by 6 bases and J by 8 bases. This CDR3 contains 15 residues. The whole variable domain, remainder taken from reference TRBV7-2 and TRBJ2-2, is GAGVSQSPSNKVTEKGKDVELRCDPISGHTALYWYRQSLGQGLEFLIYFQGNSAPDKSGLPSDRFSAERTGGSVSTLTIQRTQQEDSAVYLCASSSNRGLQGELFFGEGSRLTVL.

V and J are TRBV4-3 and TRBJ2-7; 10 bases map to TRBD2. The CDR3 is made up of 14 amino acids. V lost 1 base to trimming and J lost 3 bases; unmatched junction nucleotides: 0. Germline V CDR1 and CDR2: LGHNA, YSLEER. CDR3 in DNA: TGCGCCAGCAGCCAAGGACTAGCGGGCTACGAGCAGTACTTC. Protein sequence: CASSQGLAGYEQYF.

This clone was seen a few times. DNA for the CDR3: TGTGCCAGCAGCTTACCCAGGGCCAACGTCCTGACTTTC. Translated, it gives CASSLPRANVLTF. The gene calls are TRBV11-2 and TRBJ2-6; D call uncertain. Germline V gene data show CDR1 as SGHAT and CDR2 as FQNNGV. V lost 2 bases to trimming and J lost 5 bases, with 4 bases between them. The CDR3 has 13 residues. Drawing the rest from reference TRBV11-2 and TRBJ2-6, the complete variable domain is EAGVAQSPRYKIIEKRQSVAFWCNPISGHATLYWYQQILGQGPKLLIQFQNNGVVDDSQLPKDRFSAERLKGVDSTLKIQPAKLEDSAVYLCASSLPRANVLTFGAGSRLTVL.

The chain links TRBV11-2 to TRBJ1-6; D remains ambiguous. The CDR3 consists of 14 residues. Germline CDR1 is SGHAT and CDR2 is FQNNGV. Between the trimmed V and J ends, which lost 0 bases and 10 bases, there was a span of 10 bases. The CDR3 protein is CASSLDGVDSPLHF. CDR3 bases: TGTGCCAGCAGCTTAGACGGGGTCGACTCACCCCTCCACTTT.

The chain links TRBV4-2 to TRBJ1-4; 9 nucleotides align to TRBD1. The CDR3 loop spans 14 amino acids. CDR1 is LGHNA and CDR2 is YNFKEQ in the germline V gene. V shed 9 bases and J 5 bases; nucleotides not matched to a gene: 7. CDR3 in DNA: TGTGCCAGTACCCCGGGACAGGGAAATGAAAAACTGTTTTTT. The encoded protein is CASTPGQGNEKLFF.